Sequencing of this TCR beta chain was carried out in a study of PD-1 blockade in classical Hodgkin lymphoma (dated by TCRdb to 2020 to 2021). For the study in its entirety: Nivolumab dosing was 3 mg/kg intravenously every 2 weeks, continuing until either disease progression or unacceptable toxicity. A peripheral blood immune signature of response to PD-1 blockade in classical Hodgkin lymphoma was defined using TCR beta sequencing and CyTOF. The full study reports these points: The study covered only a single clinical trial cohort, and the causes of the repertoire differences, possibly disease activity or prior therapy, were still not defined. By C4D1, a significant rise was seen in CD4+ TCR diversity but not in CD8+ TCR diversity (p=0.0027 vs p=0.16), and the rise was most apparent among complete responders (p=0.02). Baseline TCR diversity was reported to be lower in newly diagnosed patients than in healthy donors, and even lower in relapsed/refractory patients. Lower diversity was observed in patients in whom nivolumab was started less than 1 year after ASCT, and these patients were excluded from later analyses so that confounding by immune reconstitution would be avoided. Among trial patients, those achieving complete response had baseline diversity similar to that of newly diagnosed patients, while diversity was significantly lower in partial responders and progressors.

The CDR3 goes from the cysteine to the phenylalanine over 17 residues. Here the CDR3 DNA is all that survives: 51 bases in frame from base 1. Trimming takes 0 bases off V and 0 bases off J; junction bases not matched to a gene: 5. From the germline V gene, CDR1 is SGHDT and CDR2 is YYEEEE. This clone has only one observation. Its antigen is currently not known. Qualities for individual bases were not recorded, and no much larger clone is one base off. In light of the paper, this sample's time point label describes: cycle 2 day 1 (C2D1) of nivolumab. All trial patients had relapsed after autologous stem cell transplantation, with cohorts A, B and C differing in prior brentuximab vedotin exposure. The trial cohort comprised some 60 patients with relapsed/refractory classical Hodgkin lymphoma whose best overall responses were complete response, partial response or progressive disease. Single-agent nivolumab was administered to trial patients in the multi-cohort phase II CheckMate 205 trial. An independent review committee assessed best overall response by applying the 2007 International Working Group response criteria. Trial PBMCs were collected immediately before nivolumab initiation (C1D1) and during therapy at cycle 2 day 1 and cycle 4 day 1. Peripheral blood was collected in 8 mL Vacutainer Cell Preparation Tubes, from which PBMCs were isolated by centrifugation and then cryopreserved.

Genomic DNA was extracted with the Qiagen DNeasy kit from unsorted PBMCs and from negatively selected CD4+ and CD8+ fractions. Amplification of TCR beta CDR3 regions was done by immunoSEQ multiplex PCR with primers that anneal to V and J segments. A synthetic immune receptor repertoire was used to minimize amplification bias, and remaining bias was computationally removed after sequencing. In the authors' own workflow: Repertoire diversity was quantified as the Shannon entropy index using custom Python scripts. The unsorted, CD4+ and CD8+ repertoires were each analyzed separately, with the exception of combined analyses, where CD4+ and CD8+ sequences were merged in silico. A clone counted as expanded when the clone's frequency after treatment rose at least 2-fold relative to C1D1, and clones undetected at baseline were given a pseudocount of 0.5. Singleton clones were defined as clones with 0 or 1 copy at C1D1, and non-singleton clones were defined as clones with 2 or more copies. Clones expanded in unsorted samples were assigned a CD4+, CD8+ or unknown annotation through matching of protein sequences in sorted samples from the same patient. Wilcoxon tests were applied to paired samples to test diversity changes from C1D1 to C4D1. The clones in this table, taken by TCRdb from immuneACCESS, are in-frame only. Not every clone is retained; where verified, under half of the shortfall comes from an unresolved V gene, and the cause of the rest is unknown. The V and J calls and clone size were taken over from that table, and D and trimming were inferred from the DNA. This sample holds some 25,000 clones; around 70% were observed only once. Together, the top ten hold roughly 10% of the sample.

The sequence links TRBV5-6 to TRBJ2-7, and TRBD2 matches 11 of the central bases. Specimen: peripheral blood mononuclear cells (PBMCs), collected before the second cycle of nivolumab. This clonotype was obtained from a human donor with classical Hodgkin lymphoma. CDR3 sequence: CASSLASGGPSSYEQYF. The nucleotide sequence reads TGTGCCAGCAGCTTGGCTAGCGGGGGGCCGAGCTCCTACGAGCAGTACTTC.